Listed here is a single TCR beta chain. Its antigen is still unknown. Qualities for individual bases were not recorded, and no much larger clone is one base off. The time point label of this sample denotes: about 28 days (+/-7) after the second vaccine dose. Because spike-specific TCR depth and breadth did not differ between the two schedules, AZD1222 recipients who got a second dose at roughly 4 weeks were pooled with those who got a second dose at roughly 12 weeks. Vaccinee samples were obtained from the UK trials COV001 and COV002, which included a single-blind randomized controlled phase 2/3 trial of AZD1222 (ChAdOx1 nCoV-19) in healthy adults. Trial participant PBMC samples were collected at day 0 and day 28 after the second dose for TCRbeta chain sequencing. Looking up the germline V gene yields CDR1 SGDLS and CDR2 YYNGEE. Trimming removed 0 bases from V and 2 bases from J, leaving 8 bases between the germline ends. The CDR3 runs 14 amino acids, cysteine and phenylalanine included. Solely the CDR3 DNA is kept, with 42 bases framed from the first base.

The CDR3 regions of human TCRbeta chains were analyzed by immunosequencing. The authors' analysis ran thus. TCRs in the repertoires were matched against a reference library of SARS-CoV-2-specific TCRs that had been generated with the MIRA antigen-specificity platform. Breadth was defined as the fraction of unique TCRs that were SARS-CoV-2-associated. Depth was defined as the fraction of total T cells that were SARS-CoV-2-associated. Using the MIRA data, every spike-specific TCR was mapped to the spike region that the TCR reacted to and assigned to either a CD4 or a CD8 class. Log10-transformed breadth and depth values were compared by one-way ANOVA with Sidak's multiple comparisons tests. TCRdb's version of the immuneACCESS table is confined to in-frame rearrangements and falls short of the full clone set. An unresolved V gene accounts for under half of the shortfall where checked; the remainder is of unknown origin. The DNA was the basis for D and trimming; V, J and clone size are from that table. This sample gives 43,000 or so clones in total; 90% of them show up just once. The ten biggest clones cover over 35% of the sample.

This sample stems from a study of T cell responses to AZD1222 COVID-19 vaccine (dated by TCRdb to about 2021). For the study in its entirety: TCR sequencing was performed for approximately 240 trial participants, of whom some 200 were given two doses of AZD1222 and around 26 were given two doses of MenACWY control vaccine. Trial participants were enrolled by age into subgroups of 18-55, 56-69 and 70-plus years, and 148, 28 and 57 TCR-sequenced participants, respectively, were included in these subgroups. Overall results and qualifications from the work: Only five to seven AZD1222 recipients were SARS-CoV-2 seropositive at baseline, limiting conclusions about previously exposed vaccinees. Epitopes outside the regions mutated in the B.1.351 and B.1.1.7 variants were reportedly recognized by nearly half of the unique spike-specific TCRs. In the small 56-69-year group, the increase in depth fell short of significance, most likely because of low power. The vaccine-associated CD4 TCRs covered the entire spike protein, and the dominant responses fell in regions 160-218 and 743-854. Spike-specific TCR breadth and depth rose significantly after two AZD1222 doses compared with day 0 and with MenACWY recipients. Participants were mostly white British, with more females than males. The authors suggested clonal diversity may have been underestimated. Because no day 14 peak-response samples were available, the repertoires could be characterized only after the peak T cell response.

The V and J segments used are TRBV9 and TRBJ1-2; a tentative D call is TRBD1 (6 bases match). Sequenced here: peripheral blood, sampled 28 days after the second AZD1222 dose. The clonotype was recovered from an adult who received the AZD1222 COVID-19 vaccine. The DNA sequence is as follows: TGTGCCAGCAGCGTAGAGACAGGAAACTATGGCTACACCTTC. Translated, this gives CASSVETGNYGYTF.